The 3 T cell receptor beta chains given below trace back to one sample, sequenced in a study of spatial heterogeneity in lung cancer. Via MiXCR, TCRdb re-called the 5' RACE reads, giving one row per CDR3 protein. The table lists tens of thousands of distinct CDR3 sequences, about 12% of them singletons. Sample time point: sample taken at primary tumor resection. Sequenced material: PBMCs, taken at surgery. The receptors originated from a male donor with early-stage non-small cell lung cancer.

The sample holds a few counts of this clonotype. This sequence joins TRBV9 and TRBJ2-7; D is perhaps TRBD1 (5 bases). Trimming shortened V by 0 bases and J by 3 bases, and 13 bases separated the two germline ends. CDR3 size: 15 residues. Germline V lookup: CDR1 SGDLS, CDR2 YYNGEE. The CDR3 region is CASSVAPGMGYEQYF. CDR3 DNA: TGTGCCAGCAGCGTAGCACCAGGGATGGGCTACGAGCAGTACTTC.

This clonotype was seen repeatedly, ten times or more. The gene calls are TRBV29-1 and TRBJ1-5; TRBD1 aligns across 7 bases. V lost 4 bases to trimming and J lost 6 bases; unmatched junction nucleotides: 6. The germline V gene has CDR1 SQVTM and CDR2 ANQGSEA. This CDR3 contains 13 residues. The CDR3 spells CSVGGGGGQPQHF. As DNA, the CDR3 is TGCAGCGTTGGAGGAGGGGGCGGTCAGCCCCAGCATTTT.

There are many counts of this clonotype. The junction departs from germline at one end; a sequencing error may be responsible. The V call is TRBV3-1, the J call TRBJ1-6, with a weak D call TRBD1 (5 bases). From germline, CDR1 is LGHDT and CDR2 YNNKEL (reference sequence). The CDR3 contains 14 residues. Here the CDR3 DNA reads TGTGCCAGCAGGCAAGGGGCTCACAATTCACCCCTCCACTTT. Translated: CASRQGAHNSPLHF.